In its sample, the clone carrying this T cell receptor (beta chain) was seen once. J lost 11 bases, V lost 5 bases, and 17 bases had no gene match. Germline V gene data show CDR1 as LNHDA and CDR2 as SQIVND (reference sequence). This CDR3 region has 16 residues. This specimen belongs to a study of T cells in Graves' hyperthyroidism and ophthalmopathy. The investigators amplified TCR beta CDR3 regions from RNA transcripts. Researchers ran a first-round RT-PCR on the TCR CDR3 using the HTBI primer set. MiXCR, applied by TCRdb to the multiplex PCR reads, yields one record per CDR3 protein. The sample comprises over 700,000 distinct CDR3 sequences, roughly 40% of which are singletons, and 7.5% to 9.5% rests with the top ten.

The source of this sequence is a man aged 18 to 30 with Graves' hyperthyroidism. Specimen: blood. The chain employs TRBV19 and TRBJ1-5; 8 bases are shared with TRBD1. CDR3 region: CASSLETGAYQETQHF. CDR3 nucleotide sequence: TGTGCCAGTAGTCTGGAGACAGGGGCGTACCAAGAGACCCAGCATTTT.